There are many counts of the clone carrying this TCR beta chain. Molecular barcoding with unique molecular identifiers was used for the TCRbeta library. A single record per CDR3 protein comes from TCRdb applying MiXCR to the PCR reads. The sample yields about 610,000 distinct CDR3 sequences, 10% to 13% seen once. Germline CDR1 ENHRY, CDR2 SYGVKD. The CDR3 length is 14 residues. V gave up 2 bases and J gave up 10 bases; unmatched junction bases: 4. These data are taken from a study of T-cell reconstitution after alpha-beta-depleted transplantation in children. The V and J genes are TRBV10-3 and TRBJ2-1, with TRBD2 matching over 11 bases. Sample: PBMCs from the stem cell graft donor, taken from the stem cell graft. This clonotype was sampled from a human donor who donated a stem cell graft to a child with acute myeloid leukemia. For the CDR3, the DNA is TGTGCCATCAGTGAGGGGACTAGCGGCGGAGAGCAGTTCTTC. It yields the protein CAISEGTSGGEQFF.